A single T cell receptor beta chain is shown here with its context. This sample was included in a study of blood T cell repertoires in COVID-19. Cohort 3 recovery required two negative PCRs, clearance, or symptom resolution. Original data processing: Reference gene primer amplification yielded estimated nucleated cell counts. TCRdb's table, derived via immunoSEQ multiplex PCR, lists solely in-frame clones and lacks some. D and trimming were read from the DNA, whereas the V and J calls and clone size are those reported in that table. The repertoire holds more than 300,000 clones, with 80% to 90% as singletons. The length of the CDR3 is 15 residues. The V segment lost 4 bases and the J segment 4 bases; nucleotides outside the gene matches: 4. Looked up from germline, CDR1 is SEHNR and CDR2 is FQNEAQ (reference sequence).

What was sequenced was PBMCs or T cells enriched from blood (not recorded which). The J gene is TRBJ1-5, the V gene TRBV7-9, with 10 bases matching TRBD1. This receptor was taken from a woman aged 18-30 years who had recovered from COVID-19. The CDR3: CASSWGQGLNQPQHF. In nucleotides, the CDR3 is TGTGCCAGCAGCTGGGGACAGGGGCTGAATCAGCCCCAGCATTTT.